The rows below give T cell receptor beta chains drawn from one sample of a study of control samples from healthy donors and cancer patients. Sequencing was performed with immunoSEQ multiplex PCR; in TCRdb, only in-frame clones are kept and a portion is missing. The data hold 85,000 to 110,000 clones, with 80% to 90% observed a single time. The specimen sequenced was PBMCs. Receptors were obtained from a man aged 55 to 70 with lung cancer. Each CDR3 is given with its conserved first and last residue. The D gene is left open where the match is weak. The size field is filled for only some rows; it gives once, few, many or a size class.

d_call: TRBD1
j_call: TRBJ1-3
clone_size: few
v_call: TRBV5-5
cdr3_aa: CASSSGQLYGNTIYF
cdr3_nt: TGTGCCAGCAGCTCGGGACAGCTCTATGGAAACACCATATATTTT

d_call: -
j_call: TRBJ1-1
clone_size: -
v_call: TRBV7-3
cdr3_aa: CASSPTGGGTGTEAFF
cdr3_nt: TGTGCCAGCAGCCCCACCGGGGGGGGTACGGGTACTGAAGCTTTCTTT

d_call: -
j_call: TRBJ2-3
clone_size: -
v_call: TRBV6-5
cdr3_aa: CASSYSSGGSTDTQYF
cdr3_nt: TGTGCCAGCAGTTACTCGAGCGGCGGTAGCACAGATACGCAGTATTTT

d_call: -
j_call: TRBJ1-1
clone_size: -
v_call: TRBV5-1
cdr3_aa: CASSSGTYGNTEAFF
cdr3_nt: TGCGCCAGCAGCTCCGGGACTTACGGGAACACTGAAGCTTTCTTT

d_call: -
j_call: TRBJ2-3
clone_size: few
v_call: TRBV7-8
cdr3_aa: CASSEMDTQYF
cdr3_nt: TGTGCCAGCAGCGAAATGGATACGCAGTATTTT

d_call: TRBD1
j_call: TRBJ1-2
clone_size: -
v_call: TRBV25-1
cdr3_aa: CASSVQGMDGYTF
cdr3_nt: TGTGCCAGCAGTGTACAGGGGATGGATGGCTACACCTTC

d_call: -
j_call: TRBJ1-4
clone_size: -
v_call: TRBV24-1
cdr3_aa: CATSDFREDNEKLFF
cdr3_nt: TGTGCCACCAGTGATTTTAGGGAGGATAATGAAAAACTGTTTTTT

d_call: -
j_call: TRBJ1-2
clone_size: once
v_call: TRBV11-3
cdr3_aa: CASSLGHLNYGYTF
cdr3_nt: TGTGCCAGCAGCTTGGGACATCTGAACTATGGCTACACCTTC

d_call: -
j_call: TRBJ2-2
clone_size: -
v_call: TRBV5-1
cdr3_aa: CASSFDTNTGELFF
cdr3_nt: TGCGCCAGCAGCTTTGACACGAACACCGGGGAGCTGTTTTTT

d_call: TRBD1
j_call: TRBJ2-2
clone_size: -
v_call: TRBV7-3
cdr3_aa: CASSPWTGAGELFF
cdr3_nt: TGTGCCAGCAGCCCCTGGACAGGGGCCGGGGAGCTGTTTTTT

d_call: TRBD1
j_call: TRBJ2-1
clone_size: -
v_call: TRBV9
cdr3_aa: CASSPRQGGYNEQFF
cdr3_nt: TGTGCCAGCAGCCCCCGACAGGGGGGTTACAATGAGCAGTTCTTC

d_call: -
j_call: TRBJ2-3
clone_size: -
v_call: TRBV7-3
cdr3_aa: CASSILGGQGDTQYF
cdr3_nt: TGTGCCAGCAGCATCCTCGGGGGGCAAGGAGATACGCAGTATTTT

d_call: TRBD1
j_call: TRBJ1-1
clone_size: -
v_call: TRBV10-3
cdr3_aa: CAIRELQGALQAFF
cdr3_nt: TGTGCCATCAGGGAACTACAGGGGGCGCTTCAAGCTTTCTTT

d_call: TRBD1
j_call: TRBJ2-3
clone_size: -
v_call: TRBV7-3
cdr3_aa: CASSSQGVLTDTQYF
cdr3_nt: TGTGCCAGCAGCTCTCAGGGGGTACTCACAGATACGCAGTATTTT

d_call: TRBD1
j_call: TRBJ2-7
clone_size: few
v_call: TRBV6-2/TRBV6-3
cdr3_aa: CASSYYRGNEQYF
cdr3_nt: TGTGCCAGCAGTTATTACAGGGGGAACGAGCAGTACTTC

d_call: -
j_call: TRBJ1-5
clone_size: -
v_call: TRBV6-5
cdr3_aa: CASRTESYSNQPQHF
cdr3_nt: TGTGCCAGCAGGACAGAATCATATAGCAATCAGCCCCAGCATTTT

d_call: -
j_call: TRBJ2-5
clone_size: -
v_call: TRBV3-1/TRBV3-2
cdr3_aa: CASRRETQYF
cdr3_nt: TGTGCCAGCAGGCGGGAGACCCAGTACTTC

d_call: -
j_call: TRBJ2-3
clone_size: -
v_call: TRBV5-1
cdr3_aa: CASSLAKGSDTQYF
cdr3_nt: TGCGCCAGCAGCTTGGCCAAGGGCTCAGATACGCAGTATTTT

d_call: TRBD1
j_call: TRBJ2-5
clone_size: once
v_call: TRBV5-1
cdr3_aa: CASSLGDRETQYF
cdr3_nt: TGCGCCAGCAGCTTGGGGGACAGAGAGACCCAGTACTTC

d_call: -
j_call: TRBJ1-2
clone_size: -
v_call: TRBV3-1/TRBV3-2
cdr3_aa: CASSHREDGYTF
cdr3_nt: TGTGCCAGCAGCCACAGGGAGGATGGCTACACCTTC

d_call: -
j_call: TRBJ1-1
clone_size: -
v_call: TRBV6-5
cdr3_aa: CASRRDGGPDTEAFF
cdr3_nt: TGTGCCAGCAGACGGGACGGTGGGCCGGACACTGAAGCTTTCTTT

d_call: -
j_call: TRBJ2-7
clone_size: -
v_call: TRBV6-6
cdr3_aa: CASSYASPEQYF
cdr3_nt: TGTGCCAGCAGTTATGCCTCCCCCGAGCAGTACTTC

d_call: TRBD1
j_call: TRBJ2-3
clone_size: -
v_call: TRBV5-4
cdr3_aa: CASSSGTGGGLRTDTQYF
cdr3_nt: TGTGCCAGCAGCTCCGGGACAGGGGGCGGTCTCCGTACAGATACGCAGTATTTT

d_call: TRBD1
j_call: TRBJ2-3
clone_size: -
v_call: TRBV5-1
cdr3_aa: CASSFGQGVDTQYF
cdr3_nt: TGCGCCAGCAGCTTTGGACAGGGGGTAGATACGCAGTATTTT

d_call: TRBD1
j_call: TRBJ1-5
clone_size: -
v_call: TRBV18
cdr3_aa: CASSPGDRAGQPQHF
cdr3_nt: TGTGCCAGCTCACCAGGTGACAGGGCGGGTCAGCCCCAGCATTTT

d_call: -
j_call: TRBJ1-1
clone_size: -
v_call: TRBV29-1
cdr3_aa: CSVRETNTEAFF
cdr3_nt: TGCAGCGTCAGGGAAACGAACACTGAAGCTTTCTTT

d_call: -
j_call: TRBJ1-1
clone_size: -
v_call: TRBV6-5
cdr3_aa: CASSYWGNTEAFF
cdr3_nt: TGTGCCAGCAGTTATTGGGGGAACACTGAAGCTTTCTTT

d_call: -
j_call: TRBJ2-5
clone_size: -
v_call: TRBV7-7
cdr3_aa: CASSLREGGETQYF
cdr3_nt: TGTGCCAGCAGCTTACGGGAAGGTGGGGAGACCCAGTACTTC

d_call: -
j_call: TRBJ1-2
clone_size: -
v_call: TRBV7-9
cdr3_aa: CASSLRQVEYGYTF
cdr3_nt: TGTGCCAGCAGCTTACGACAGGTGGAGTATGGCTACACCTTC

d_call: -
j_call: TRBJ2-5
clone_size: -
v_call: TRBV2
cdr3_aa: CASSLRETQYF
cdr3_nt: TGTGCCAGCAGTTTGCGCGAGACCCAGTACTTC

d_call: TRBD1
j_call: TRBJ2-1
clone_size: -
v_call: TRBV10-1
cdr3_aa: CASSESGTGLINEQFF
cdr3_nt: TGCGCCAGCAGTGAGTCCGGGACAGGGCTTATCAATGAGCAGTTCTTC

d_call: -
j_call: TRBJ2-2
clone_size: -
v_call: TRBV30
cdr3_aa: CAWSVHRTTGELFF
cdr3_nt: TGTGCCTGGAGTGTGCACAGGACCACCGGGGAGCTGTTTTTT

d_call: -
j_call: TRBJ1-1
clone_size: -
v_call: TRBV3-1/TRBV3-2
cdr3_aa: CASSQGSFTNTEAFF
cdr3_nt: TGTGCCAGCAGCCAGGGTTCTTTCACGAACACTGAAGCTTTCTTT

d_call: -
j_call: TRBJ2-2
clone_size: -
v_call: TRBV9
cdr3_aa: CASSLRAGELFF
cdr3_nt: TGTGCCAGCAGCTTGCGGGCCGGGGAGCTGTTTTTT

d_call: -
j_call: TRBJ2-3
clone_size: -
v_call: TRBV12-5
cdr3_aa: CASGLTPDGTSTDTQYF
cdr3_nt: TGTGCTAGTGGTTTGACACCGGACGGCACAAGCACAGATACGCAGTATTTT

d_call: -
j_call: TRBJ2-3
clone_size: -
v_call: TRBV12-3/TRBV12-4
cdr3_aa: CASSLLRVDTQYF
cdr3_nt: TGTGCCAGCAGTTTACTCAGGGTAGATACGCAGTATTTT

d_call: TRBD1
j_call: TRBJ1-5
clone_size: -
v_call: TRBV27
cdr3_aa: CASSYGTGGQPQHF
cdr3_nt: TGTGCCAGCAGCTACGGGACAGGGGGTCAGCCCCAGCATTTT

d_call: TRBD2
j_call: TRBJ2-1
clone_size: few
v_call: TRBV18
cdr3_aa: CASSPPIYSGGPNEQFF
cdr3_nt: TGTGCCAGCTCACCACCGATATATAGCGGGGGCCCCAATGAGCAGTTCTTC

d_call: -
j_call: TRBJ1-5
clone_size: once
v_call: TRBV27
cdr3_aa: CASSALGGGNQPQHF
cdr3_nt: TGTGCCAGCAGTGCACTGGGGGGCGGCAATCAGCCCCAGCATTTT

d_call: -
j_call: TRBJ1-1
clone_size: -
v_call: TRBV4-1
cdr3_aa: CASSQGSLGRAFF
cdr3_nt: TGCGCCAGCAGCCAAGGTAGCTTAGGGAGAGCTTTCTTT

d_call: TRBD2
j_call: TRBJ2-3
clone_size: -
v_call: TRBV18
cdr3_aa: CASSPGLAGTTDTQYF
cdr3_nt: TGTGCCAGCTCACCCGGACTAGCGGGGACCACAGATACGCAGTATTTT

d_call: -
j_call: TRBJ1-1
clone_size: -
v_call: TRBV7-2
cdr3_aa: CASSLDVGLEAFF
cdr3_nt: TGTGCCAGCAGCTTAGACGTAGGGCTTGAAGCTTTCTTT

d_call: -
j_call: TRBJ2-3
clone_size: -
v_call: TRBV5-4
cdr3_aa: CASNVAEIISTDTQYF
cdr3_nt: TGTGCCAGCAACGTAGCGGAGATAATTAGCACAGATACGCAGTATTTT

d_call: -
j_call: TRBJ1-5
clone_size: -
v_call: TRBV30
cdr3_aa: CAWSVADGYQPQHF
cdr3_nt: TGTGCCTGGAGTGTGGCAGATGGATATCAGCCCCAGCATTTT

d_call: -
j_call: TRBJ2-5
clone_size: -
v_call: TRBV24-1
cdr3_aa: CATSDPSDGLGGETQYF
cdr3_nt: TGTGCCACCAGTGACCCCTCGGACGGGCTGGGGGGAGAGACCCAGTACTTC

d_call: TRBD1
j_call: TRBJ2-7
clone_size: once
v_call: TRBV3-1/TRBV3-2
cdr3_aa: CASSPQGIPSYEQYF
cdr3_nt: TGTGCCAGCAGCCCACAGGGGATACCCTCCTACGAGCAGTACTTC

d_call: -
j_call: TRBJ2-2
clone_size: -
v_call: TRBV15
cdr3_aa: CATSRASGTLNTGELFF
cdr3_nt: TGTGCCACCAGCAGGGCCTCCGGGACACTGAACACCGGGGAGCTGTTTTTT

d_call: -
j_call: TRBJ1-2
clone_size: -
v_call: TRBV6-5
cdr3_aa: CASSWGGADLYGYTF
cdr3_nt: TGTGCCAGCAGTTGGGGGGGGGCGGACCTCTATGGCTACACCTTC

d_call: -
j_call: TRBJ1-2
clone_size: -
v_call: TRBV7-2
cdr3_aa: CASSLAGYGYTF
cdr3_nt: TGTGCCAGCAGCTTAGCCGGCTATGGCTACACCTTC

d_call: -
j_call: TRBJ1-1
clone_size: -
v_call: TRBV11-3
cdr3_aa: CASSLAGGKDTEAFF
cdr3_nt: TGTGCCAGCAGCTTAGCAGGAGGGAAGGACACTGAAGCTTTCTTT